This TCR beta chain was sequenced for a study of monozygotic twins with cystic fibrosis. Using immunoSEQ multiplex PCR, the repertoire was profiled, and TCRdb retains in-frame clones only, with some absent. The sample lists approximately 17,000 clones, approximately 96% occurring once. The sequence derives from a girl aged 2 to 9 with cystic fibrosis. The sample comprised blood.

Written as DNA, the CDR3 is TGTGCCAGCAGTTTTAAGCGGGGGGGTTATGAGACCCAGTACTTC. It is translated as CASSFKRGGYETQYF. The rearrangement joins TRBV28 to TRBJ2-5; 10 bases map to TRBD2. The J segment lost 5 bases and the V segment lost 3 bases, leaving 6 bases of the junction unmatched. Germline loops: CDR1 MDHEN, CDR2 SYDVKM. The CDR3 extends over 15 amino acids. The whole variable domain, filled in from reference TRBV28 and TRBJ2-5, reads DVKVTQSSRYLVKRTGEKVFLECVQDMDHENMFWYRQDPGLGLRLIYFSYDVKMKEKGDIPEGYSVSREKKERFSLILESASTNQTSMYLCASSFKRGGYETQYFGPGTRLLVL.